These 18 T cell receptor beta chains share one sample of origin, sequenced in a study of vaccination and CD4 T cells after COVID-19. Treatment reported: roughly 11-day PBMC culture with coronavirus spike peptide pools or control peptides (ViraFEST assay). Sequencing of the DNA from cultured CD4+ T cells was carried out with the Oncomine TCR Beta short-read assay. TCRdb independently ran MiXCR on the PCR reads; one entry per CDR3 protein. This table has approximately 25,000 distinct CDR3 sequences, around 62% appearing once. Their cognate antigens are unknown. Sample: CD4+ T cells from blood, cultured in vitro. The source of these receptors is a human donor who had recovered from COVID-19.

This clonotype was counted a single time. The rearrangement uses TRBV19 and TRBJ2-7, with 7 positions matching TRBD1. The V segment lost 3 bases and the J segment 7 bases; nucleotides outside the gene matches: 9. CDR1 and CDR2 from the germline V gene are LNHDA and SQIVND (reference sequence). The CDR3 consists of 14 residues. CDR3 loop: CASSISKTGKEQYF. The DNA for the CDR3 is TGTGCCAGTAGTATCAGCAAGACAGGGAAAGAGCAGTACTTC.

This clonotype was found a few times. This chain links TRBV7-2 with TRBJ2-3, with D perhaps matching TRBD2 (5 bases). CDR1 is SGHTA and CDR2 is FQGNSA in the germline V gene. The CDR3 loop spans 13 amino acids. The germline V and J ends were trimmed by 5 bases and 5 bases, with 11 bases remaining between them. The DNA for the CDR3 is TGTGCCAGCAGCCCACTAGTTATAGATACGCAGTATTTT. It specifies CASSPLVIDTQYF.

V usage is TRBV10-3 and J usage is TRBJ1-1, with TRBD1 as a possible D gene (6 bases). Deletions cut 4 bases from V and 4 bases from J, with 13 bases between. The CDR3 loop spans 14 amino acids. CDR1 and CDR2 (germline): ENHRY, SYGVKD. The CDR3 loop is CAISALGGSTEAFF. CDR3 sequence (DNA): TGTGCCATCAGTGCGTTAGGGGGGAGCACTGAAGCTTTCTTT.

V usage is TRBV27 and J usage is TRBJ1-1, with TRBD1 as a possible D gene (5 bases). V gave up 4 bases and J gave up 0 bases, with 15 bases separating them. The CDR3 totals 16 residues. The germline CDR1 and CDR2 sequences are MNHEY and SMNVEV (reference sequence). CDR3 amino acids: CASSSFGGGMNTEAFF. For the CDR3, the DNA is TGTGCCAGCAGTTCTTTCGGGGGAGGAATGAACACTGAAGCTTTCTTT.

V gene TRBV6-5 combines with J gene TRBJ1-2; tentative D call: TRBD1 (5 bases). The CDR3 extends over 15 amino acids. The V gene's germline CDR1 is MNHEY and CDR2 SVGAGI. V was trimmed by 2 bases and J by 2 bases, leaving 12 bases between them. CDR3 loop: CASSYEGRTNYGYTF. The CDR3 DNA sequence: TGTGCCAGCAGTTACGAAGGCAGGACAAACTATGGCTACACCTTC.

The CDR3 DNA follows: TGTGCCAGCAGCGCGGCCGGGCAGGGAGCCGGTGGCTACACCTTC. Translated: CASSAAGQGAGGYTF. The chain joins TRBV7-9 to TRBJ1-2, with D tentatively TRBD1 (5 bases). In germline, CDR1 is SEHNR, CDR2 FQNEAQ (reference sequence). Between the trimmed V and J ends, which lost 5 bases and 7 bases, there was a span of 20 bases. The CDR3 is 15 residues long.

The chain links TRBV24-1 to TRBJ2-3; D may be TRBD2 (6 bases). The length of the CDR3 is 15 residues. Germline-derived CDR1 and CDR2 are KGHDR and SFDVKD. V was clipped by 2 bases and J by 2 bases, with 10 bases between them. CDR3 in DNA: TGTGCCACCAGTGATTCAGGACTATACACAGATACGCAGTATTTT. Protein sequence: CATSDSGLYTDTQYF.

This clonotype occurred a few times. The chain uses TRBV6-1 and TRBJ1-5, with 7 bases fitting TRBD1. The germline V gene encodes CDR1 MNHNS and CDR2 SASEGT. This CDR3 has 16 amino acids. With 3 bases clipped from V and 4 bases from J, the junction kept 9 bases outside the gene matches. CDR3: CASSDFSRQGNQPQHF. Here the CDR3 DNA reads TGTGCCAGCAGTGATTTCTCCCGACAGGGTAATCAGCCCCAGCATTTT.

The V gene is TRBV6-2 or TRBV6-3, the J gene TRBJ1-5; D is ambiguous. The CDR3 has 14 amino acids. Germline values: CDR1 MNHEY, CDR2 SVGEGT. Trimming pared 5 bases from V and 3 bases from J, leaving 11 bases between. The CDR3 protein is CASSILPPNQPQHF. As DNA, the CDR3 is TGTGCCAGCAGTATACTACCGCCCAATCAGCCCCAGCATTTT.

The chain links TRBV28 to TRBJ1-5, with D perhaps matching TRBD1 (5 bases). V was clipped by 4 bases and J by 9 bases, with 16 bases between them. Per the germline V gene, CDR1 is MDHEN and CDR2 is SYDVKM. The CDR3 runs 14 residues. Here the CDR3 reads CASSWGTNWWPQHF. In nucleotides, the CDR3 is TGTGCCAGCAGTTGGGGGACCAATTGGTGGCCCCAGCATTTT.

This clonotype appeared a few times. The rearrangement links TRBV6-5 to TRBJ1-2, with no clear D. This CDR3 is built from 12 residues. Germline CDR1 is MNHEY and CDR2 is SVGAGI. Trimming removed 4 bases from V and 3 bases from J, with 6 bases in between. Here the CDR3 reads CASSSTYYGYTF. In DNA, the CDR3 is TGTGCCAGCAGTTCAACATACTATGGCTACACCTTC.

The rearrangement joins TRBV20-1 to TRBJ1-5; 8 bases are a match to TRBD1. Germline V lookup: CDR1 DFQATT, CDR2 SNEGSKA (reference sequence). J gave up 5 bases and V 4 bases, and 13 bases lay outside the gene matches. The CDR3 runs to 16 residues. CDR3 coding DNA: TGCAGTGCTAACCGTGGGACAGGCGGGAAAGATCAGCCCCAGCATTTT. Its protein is CSANRGTGGKDQPQHF.

The CDR3 DNA follows: TGTGCCAGCACCGATAGGGGGGGTACGCAGTATTTT. As protein: CASTDRGGTQYF. The rearrangement links TRBV12-3 or TRBV12-4 to TRBJ2-3; D may be TRBD2 (7 bases). The CDR3 is made up of 12 amino acids. V lost 7 bases, J lost 8 bases, and 13 bases lay in between.

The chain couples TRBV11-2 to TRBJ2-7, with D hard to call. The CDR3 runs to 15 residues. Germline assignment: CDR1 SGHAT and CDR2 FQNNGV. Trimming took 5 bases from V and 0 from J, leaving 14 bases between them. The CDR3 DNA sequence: TGTGCCAGCAGCCGCCGCGGAGAGAGCTCCTACGAGCAGTACTTC. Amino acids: CASSRRGESSYEQYF.

CDR3 bases: TGTGCCAGCAGCACCGGACGGGAGTCAATGTATGGCTACACCTTC. Translating it yields CASSTGRESMYGYTF. The V and J genes are TRBV11-2 and TRBJ1-2; D unclear. This CDR3 region has 15 residues. The germline V gene has CDR1 SGHAT and CDR2 FQNNGV. Between the trimmed V and J ends, which lost 5 bases and 5 bases, there was a span of 18 bases.

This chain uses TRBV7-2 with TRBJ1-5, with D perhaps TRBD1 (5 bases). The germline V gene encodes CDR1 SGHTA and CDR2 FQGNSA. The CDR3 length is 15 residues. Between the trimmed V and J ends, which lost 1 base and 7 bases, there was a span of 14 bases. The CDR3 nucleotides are TGTGCCAGCAGCTTAGACGGGGGGGTAGGACAGCCCCAGCATTTT. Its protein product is CASSLDGGVGQPQHF.

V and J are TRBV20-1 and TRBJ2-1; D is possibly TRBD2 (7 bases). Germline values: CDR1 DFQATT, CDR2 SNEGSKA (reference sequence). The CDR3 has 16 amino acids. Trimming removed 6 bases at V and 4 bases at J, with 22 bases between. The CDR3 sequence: CSAEGGSGTIYNEQFF. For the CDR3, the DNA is TGCAGTGCGGAGGGAGGAAGCGGGACAATATACAATGAGCAGTTCTTC.

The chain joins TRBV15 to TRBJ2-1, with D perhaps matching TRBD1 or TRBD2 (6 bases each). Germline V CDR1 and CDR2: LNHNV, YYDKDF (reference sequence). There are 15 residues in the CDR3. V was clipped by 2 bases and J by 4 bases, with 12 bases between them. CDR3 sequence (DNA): TGTGCCACCAGCAGACACCGGGGGCAGTACAATGAGCAGTTCTTC. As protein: CATSRHRGQYNEQFF. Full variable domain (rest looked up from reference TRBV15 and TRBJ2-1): DAMVIQNPRYQVTQFGKPVTLSCSQTLNHNVMYWYQQKSSQAPKLLFHYYDKDFNNEADTPDNFQSRRPNTSFCFLDIRSPGLGDTAMYLCATSRHRGQYNEQFFGPGTRLTVL.